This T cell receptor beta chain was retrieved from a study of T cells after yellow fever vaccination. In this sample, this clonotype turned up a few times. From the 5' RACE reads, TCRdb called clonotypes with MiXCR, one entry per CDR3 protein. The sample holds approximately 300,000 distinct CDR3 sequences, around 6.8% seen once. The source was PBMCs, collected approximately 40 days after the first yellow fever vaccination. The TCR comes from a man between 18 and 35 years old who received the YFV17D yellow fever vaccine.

The CDR3 loop is CASSSVDLNYGYTF. The CDR3 region has the DNA TGTGCCAGCAGTTCCGTGGACTTAAACTATGGCTACACCTTC. The chain is built from TRBV28 and TRBJ1-2; D gene ambiguous. The germline CDR1 and CDR2 sequences are MDHEN and SYDVKM. V was shortened by 4 bases and J by 2 bases, with 11 bases between the two germline ends. This CDR3 region has 14 residues.